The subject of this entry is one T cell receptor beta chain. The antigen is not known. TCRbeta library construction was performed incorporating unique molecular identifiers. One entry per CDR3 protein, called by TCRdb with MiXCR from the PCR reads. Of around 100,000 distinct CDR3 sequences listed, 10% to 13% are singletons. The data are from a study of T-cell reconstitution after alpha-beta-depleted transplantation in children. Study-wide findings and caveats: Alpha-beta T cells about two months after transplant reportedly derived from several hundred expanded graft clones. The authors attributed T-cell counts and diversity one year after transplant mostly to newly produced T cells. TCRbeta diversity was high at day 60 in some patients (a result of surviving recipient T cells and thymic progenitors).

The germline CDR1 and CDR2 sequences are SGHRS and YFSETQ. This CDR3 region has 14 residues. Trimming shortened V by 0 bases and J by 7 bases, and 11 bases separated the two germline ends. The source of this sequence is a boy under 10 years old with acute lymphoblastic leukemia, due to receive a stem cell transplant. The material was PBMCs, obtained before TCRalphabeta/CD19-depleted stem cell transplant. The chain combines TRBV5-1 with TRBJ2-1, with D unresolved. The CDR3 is CASSLGRMTNEQFF. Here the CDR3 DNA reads TGCGCCAGCAGCTTGGGGCGCATGACGAATGAGCAGTTCTTC.